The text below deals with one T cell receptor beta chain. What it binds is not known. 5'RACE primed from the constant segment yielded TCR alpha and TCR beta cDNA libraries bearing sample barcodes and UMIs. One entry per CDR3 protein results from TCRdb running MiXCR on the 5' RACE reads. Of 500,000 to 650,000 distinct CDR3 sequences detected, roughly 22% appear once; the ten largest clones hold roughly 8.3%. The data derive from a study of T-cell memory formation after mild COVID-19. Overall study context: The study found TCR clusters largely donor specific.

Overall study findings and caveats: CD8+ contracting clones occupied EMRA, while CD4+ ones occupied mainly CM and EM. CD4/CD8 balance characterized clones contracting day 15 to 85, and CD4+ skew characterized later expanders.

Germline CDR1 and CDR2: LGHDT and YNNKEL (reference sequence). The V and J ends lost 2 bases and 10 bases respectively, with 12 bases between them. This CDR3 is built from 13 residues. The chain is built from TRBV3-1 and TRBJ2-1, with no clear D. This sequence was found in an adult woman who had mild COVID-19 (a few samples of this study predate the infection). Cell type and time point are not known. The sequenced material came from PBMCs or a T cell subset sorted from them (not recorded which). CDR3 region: CASSQTTWLEQFF. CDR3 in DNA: TGTGCCAGCAGCCAAACTACATGGTTAGAGCAGTTCTTC.